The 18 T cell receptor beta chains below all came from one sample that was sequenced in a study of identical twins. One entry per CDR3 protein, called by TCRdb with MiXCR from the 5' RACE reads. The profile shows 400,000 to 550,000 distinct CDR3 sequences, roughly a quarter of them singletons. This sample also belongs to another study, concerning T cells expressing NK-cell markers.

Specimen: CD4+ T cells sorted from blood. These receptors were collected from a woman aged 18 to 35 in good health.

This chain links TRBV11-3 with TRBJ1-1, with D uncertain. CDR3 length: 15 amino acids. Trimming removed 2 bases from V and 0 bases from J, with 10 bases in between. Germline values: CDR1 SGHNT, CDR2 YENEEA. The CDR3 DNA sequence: TGTGCCAGCAGCTTATATACACAGTTGAACACTGAAGCTTTCTTT. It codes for CASSLYTQLNTEAFF.

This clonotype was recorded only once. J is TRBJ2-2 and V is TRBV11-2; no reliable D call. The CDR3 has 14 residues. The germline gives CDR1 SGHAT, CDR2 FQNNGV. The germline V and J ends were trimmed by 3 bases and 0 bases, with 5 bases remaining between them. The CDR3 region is CASSFTANTGELFF. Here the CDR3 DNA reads TGTGCCAGCAGCTTTACAGCGAACACCGGGGAGCTGTTTTTT.

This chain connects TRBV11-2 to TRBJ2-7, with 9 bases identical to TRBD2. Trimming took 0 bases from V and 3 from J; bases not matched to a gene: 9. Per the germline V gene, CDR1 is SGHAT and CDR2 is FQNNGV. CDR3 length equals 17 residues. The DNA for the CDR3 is TGTGCCAGCAGCTTAGATCGGGTGGGGACTAGCCACTACGAGCAGTACTTC. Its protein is CASSLDRVGTSHYEQYF.

The chain's CDR3 is CASSPFSPGKNIQYF. The DNA for the CDR3 is TGTGCCAGCTCACCATTCAGCCCAGGCAAAAACATTCAGTACTTC. V is TRBV18 and J is TRBJ2-4; no clear D gene. CDR3 size: 15 residues. V dropped 2 bases and J dropped 3 bases, with 11 bases sitting between them. The germline V gene has CDR1 KGHSH and CDR2 LQKENI.

CDR3 residues: CSASPGEYNEQFF. The CDR3 bases are TGCAGTGCCTCCCCGGGGGAGTACAATGAGCAGTTCTTC. The genes are TRBV20-1 and TRBJ2-1; D perhaps matches TRBD2 (6 bases). CDR3 size: 13 residues. Trimming took off 6 bases at V and 4 bases at J, with 13 bases between the two ends. Germline CDR1 DFQATT, CDR2 SNEGSKA (reference sequence).

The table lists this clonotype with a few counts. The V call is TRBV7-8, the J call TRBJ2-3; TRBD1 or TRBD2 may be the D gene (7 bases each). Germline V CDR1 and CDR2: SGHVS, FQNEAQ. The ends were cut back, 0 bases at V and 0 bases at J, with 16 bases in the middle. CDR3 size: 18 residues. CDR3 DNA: TGTGCCAGCAGCTTAGCTTATCCCAGGGGGGGGAGCACAGATACGCAGTATTTT. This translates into CASSLAYPRGGSTDTQYF.

The CDR3 bases are TGTGCCAGCAGCTTAGACGGATACAATGAGCAGTTCTTC. This gives the protein CASSLDGYNEQFF. The chain joins TRBV11-3 to TRBJ2-1; the D is unclear. Between the trimmed V and J ends, which lost 0 bases and 4 bases, there was a span of 4 bases. Germline V gene data show CDR1 as SGHNT and CDR2 as YENEEA. This CDR3 is built from 13 residues.

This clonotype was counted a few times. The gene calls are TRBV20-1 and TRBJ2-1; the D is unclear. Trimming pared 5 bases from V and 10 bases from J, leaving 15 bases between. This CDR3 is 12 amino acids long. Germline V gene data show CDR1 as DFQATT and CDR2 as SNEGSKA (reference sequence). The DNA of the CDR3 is TGCAGTGCTTTAGACGATCCCGGGGAGCAGTTCTTC. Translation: CSALDDPGEQFF.

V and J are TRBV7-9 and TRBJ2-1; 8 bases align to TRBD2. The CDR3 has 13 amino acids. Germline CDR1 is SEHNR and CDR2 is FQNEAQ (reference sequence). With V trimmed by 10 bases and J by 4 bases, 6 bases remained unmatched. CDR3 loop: CATLGLAYNEQFF. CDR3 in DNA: TGTGCCACCCTTGGACTAGCTTACAATGAGCAGTTCTTC.

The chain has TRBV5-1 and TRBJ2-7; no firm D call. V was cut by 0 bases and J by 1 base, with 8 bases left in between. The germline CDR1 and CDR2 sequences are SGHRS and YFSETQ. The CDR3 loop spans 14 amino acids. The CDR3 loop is CASSLAPPSYEQYF. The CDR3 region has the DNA TGCGCCAGCAGCTTGGCCCCGCCGTCCTACGAGCAGTACTTC.

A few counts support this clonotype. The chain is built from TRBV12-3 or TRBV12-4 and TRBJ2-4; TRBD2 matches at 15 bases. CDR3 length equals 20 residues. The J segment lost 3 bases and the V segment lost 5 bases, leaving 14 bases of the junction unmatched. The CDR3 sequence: CASSPPGLAGGNWGKNIQYF. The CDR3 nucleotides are TGTGCCAGCAGTCCTCCGGGACTAGCGGGAGGTAATTGGGGCAAAAACATTCAGTACTTC.

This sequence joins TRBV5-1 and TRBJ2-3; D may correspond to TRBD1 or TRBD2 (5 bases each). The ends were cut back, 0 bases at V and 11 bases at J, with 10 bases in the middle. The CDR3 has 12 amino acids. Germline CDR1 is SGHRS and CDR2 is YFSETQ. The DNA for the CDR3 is TGCGCCAGCAGCTTGGGGGACGCGGGGCAGTATTTT. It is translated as CASSLGDAGQYF. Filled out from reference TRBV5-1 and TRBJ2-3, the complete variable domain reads KAGVTQTPRYLIKTRGQQVTLSCSPISGHRSVSWYQQTPGQGLQFLFEYFSETQRNKGNFPGRFSGRQFSNSRSEMNVSTLELGDSALYLCASSLGDAGQYFGPGTRLTVL.

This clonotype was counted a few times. This CDR3 is CASSGGLAAYEQYF. The CDR3 bases are TGCGCCAGCAGTGGTGGCCTAGCGGCTTACGAGCAGTACTTC. The V gene is TRBV5-1, the J gene TRBJ2-7; 7 bases are shared with TRBD2. CDR3 length: 14 amino acids. Germline V lookup: CDR1 SGHRS, CDR2 YFSETQ. Losses at the gene ends were 5 bases for V and 4 bases for J; bases not matched to a gene: 9.

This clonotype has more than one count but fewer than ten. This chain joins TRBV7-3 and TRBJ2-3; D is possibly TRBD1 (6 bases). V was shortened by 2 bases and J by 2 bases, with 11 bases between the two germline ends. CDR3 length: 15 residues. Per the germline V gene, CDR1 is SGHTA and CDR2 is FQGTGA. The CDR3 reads CASSLGGTNTDTQYF. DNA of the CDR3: TGTGCCAGCAGCTTAGGGGGCACTAACACAGATACGCAGTATTTT.

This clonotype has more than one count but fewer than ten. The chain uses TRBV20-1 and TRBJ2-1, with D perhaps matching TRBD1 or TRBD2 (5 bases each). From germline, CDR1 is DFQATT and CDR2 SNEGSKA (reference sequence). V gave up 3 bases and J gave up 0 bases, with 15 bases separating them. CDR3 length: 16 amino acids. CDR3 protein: CSARGSEGSSYNEQFF. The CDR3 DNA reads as TGCAGTGCTAGGGGGAGTGAGGGGAGCTCCTACAATGAGCAGTTCTTC.

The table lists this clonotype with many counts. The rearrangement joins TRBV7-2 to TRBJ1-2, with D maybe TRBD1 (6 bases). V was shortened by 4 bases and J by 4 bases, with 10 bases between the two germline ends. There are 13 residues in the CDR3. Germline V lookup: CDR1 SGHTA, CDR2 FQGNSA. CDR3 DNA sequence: TGTGCCAGCAGCTCGAAGGGGGGCTATGGCTACACCTTC. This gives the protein CASSSKGGYGYTF.

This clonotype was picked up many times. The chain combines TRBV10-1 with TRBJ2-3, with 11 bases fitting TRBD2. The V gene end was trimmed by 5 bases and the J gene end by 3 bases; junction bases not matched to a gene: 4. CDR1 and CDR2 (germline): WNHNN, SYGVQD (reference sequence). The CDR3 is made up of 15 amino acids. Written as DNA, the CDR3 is TGCGCCAGCAGTAGATTAGCGGGAGGGACAGATACGCAGTATTTT. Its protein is CASSRLAGGTDTQYF.

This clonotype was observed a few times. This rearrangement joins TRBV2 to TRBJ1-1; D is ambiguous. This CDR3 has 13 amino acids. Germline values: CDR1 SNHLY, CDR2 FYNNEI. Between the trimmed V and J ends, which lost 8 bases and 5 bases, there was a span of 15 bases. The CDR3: CASRTERGTEAFF. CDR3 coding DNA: TGTGCCAGCCGAACTGAACGGGGAACTGAAGCTTTCTTT.